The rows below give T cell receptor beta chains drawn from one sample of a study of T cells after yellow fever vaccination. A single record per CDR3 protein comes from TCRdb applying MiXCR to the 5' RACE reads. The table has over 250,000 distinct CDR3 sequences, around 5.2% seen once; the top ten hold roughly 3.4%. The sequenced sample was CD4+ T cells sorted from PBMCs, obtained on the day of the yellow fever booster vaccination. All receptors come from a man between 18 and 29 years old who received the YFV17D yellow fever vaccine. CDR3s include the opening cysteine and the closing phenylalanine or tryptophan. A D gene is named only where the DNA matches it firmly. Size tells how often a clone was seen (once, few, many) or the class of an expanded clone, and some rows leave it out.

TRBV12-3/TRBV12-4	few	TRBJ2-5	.	CASSLSYSQETQYF	TGTGCCAGCAGTTTAAGTTACAGCCAAGAGACCCAGTACTTC
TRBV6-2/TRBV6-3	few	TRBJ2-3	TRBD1	CASRGGQGRTDTQYF	TGTGCCAGCAGGGGAGGACAGGGCCGCACAGATACGCAGTATTTT
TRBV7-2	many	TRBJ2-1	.	CASSLVPEGQFF	TGTGCCAGCAGCTTAGTCCCAGAGGGGCAGTTCTTC
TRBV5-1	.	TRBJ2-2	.	CASIEGSGTGELFF	TGCGCCAGCATCGAGGGCAGTGGGACCGGGGAGCTGTTTTTT
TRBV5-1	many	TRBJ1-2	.	CASSSTYLSGGYTF	TGCGCCAGCAGCTCGACGTATCTCTCGGGCGGCTACACCTTC
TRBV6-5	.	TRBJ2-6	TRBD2	CASSRGLAGTGGANVLTF	TGTGCCAGCAGTCGGGGACTAGCGGGGACGGGTGGGGCCAACGTCCTGACTTTC
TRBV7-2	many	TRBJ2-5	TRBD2	CASSAVGGVSQETQYF	TGTGCCAGCAGCGCCGTGGGAGGGGTTAGCCAAGAGACCCAGTACTTC
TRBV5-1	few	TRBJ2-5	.	CASSLGTLQQETQYF	TGCGCCAGCAGCTTGGGGACCCTTCAACAAGAGACCCAGTACTTC
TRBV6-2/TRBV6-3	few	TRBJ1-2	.	CASSYSKRQGSGYTF	TGTGCCAGCAGTTACTCGAAGAGGCAGGGGTCTGGCTACACCTTC
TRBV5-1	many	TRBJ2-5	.	CASSAETQYF	TGCGCCAGCAGTGCCGAGACCCAGTACTTC
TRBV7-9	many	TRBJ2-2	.	CASSLPRLAAGELFF	TGTGCCAGCAGCTTACCGCGACTCGCCGCCGGGGAGCTGTTTTTT
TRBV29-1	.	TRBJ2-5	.	CSACNLQETQYF	TGCAGCGCCTGTAATCTTCAAGAGACCCAGTACTTC
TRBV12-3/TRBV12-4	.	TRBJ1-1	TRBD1	CASSLPRYRGSGTEAFF	TGTGCCAGCAGTTTACCCCGATACAGGGGGTCCGGCACTGAAGCTTTCTTT
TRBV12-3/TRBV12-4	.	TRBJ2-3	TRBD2	CASSRLAGGHTDTQYF	TGTGCCAGCAGTCGACTAGCGGGGGGGCACACAGATACGCAGTATTTT
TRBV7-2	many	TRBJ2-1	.	CASSYREPSYNEQFF	TGTGCCAGCAGCTACCGGGAACCATCTTACAATGAGCAGTTCTTC
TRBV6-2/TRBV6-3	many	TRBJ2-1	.	CASSYPWTVPSAYNEQFF	TGTGCCAGCAGTTACCCCTGGACTGTACCGAGCGCCTACAATGAGCAGTTCTTC
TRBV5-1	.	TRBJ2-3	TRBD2	CASSLTSGGDTQYF	TGCGCCAGCAGCTTGACTAGCGGGGGGGATACGCAGTATTTT
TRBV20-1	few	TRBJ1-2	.	CSARDYRANYGYTF	TGCAGTGCTAGAGATTACAGAGCTAACTATGGCTACACCTTC